This T cell receptor (beta chain) was profiled in a study of cytomegalovirus exposure and HLA in healthy donors. Overall study results and limits: Later genetic work tied a missense DCLRE1C variant to beta-chain V and J trimming. Three CMV-associated chains were confirmed in vitro to be specific for CMV antigens. The authors listed approximately 150 TCR beta chains as cytomegalovirus-associated.

This clone was picked up one time. The antigen remains unidentified. Amplification used 60 Vbeta primers and 13 Jbeta primers. Per the authors' pipeline: Later analysis identified roughly 82 million unique TCR beta chains, approximately 11 million shared. Sequenced by immunoSEQ multiplex PCR; TCRdb stores in-frame clones only, minus some. V and J calls and clone size are as listed in that table; D and trimming were resolved from the DNA. The data show about 72,000 clones, with 50% to 80% seen just once and about 20% held by the top ten. Losses at the gene ends were 5 bases for V and 0 bases for J; bases not matched to a gene: 7. Germline loops: CDR1 SEHNR, CDR2 FQNEAQ (reference sequence). CDR3 length: 17 amino acids.

The rearrangement joins TRBV7-9 to TRBJ2-3, with 11 bases aligning to TRBD2. The TCR originated in a man in his forties in good health and CMV-seropositive. The specimen sequenced was PBMCs. The CDR3 region has the DNA TGTGCCAGCAGCCCTACCAGACTAGCGGGGAGCACAGATACGCAGTATTTT. Amino acid sequence: CASSPTRLAGSTDTQYF.